The 27 T cell receptor beta chains below come from one sample, sequenced in a study of T cells in Graves' hyperthyroidism and ophthalmopathy. TCR beta CDR3 region amplification was performed from RNA transcripts. With the HTBI primer set, the TCR CDR3 went through a first round of RT-PCR. MiXCR was run by TCRdb on the multiplex PCR reads, yielding one entry per CDR3 protein. Of 300,000 to 350,000 distinct CDR3 sequences listed, around 18% were seen once; the top ten hold around 15%. The sequenced sample consisted of blood. These receptors were collected from a woman in her thirties or forties with Graves' ophthalmopathy.

This clonotype has at least ten counts. The chain couples TRBV28 to TRBJ2-7; 7 bases agree with TRBD1. Germline CDR1 MDHEN, CDR2 SYDVKM. The CDR3 is 16 amino acids. The ends lost 6 bases at V and 4 bases at J; junction bases unmatched: 15. The CDR3 loop is CASSRPSDRDAYEQYF. The DNA of the CDR3 is TGTGCCAGCAGCCGGCCTTCTGACAGGGATGCTTACGAGCAGTACTTC.

The chain links TRBV6-1 to TRBJ2-7; D perhaps matches TRBD2 (5 bases). V was trimmed by 6 bases and J by 4 bases, leaving 10 bases between them. The V gene's germline CDR1 is MNHNS and CDR2 SASEGT. The CDR3 loop spans 12 amino acids. CDR3 bases: TGTGCCAGCAGCTCCGGGGAGTACGAGCAGTACTTC. Amino acid sequence: CASSSGEYEQYF.

In its sample, this clonotype was seen many times. The chain couples TRBV19 to TRBJ1-1; no definite D call. This CDR3 is 13 amino acids long. Germline lookup yields CDR1 LNHDA and CDR2 SQIVND (reference sequence). Trimming pared 7 bases from V and 0 bases from J, leaving 9 bases between. CDR3 residues: CASTFYMNTEAFF. The CDR3, as DNA: TGTGCCAGTACCTTCTATATGAACACTGAAGCTTTCTTT.

This clonotype came up many times. The J gene is TRBJ2-5, the V gene TRBV12-3 or TRBV12-4, with 9 bases fitting TRBD2. The junction had 5 bases not matched to a gene; V was cut back by 5 bases and J by 1 base. The CDR3 totals 15 residues. The CDR3 DNA follows: TGTGCCAGCAGTACCTGGCGGGAGGGCCAAGAGACCCAGTACTTC. Translated: CASSTWREGQETQYF.

This clonotype was seen many times. The rearrangement uses TRBV6-1 and TRBJ2-5, with 9 nucleotides matching TRBD2. The CDR3 totals 16 residues. Germline-derived CDR1 and CDR2 are MNHNS and SASEGT. V lost 6 bases to trimming and J lost 5 bases; unmatched junction nucleotides: 13. The chain's CDR3 is CASRTHAGGNMETQYF. CDR3 bases: TGTGCCAGCAGGACCCATGCGGGAGGGAATATGGAGACCCAGTACTTC.

The V gene is TRBV7-2, the J gene TRBJ2-7, with 8 nucleotides matching TRBD2. Germline V gives CDR1 SGHTA, CDR2 FQGNSA. This CDR3 spans 19 amino acids. Trimming removed 0 bases from V and 3 bases from J; junction bases left unmatched: 16. The CDR3 protein is CASSLAGGYQRESCYEQYF. The CDR3 bases are TGTGCCAGCAGCTTAGCGGGGGGGTATCAGCGGGAGAGCTGCTACGAGCAGTACTTC.

This clonotype was found a few times. The gene calls are TRBV27 and TRBJ1-6; D possibly corresponds to TRBD1 (5 bases). Germline CDR1 is MNHEY and CDR2 is SMNVEV (reference sequence). Trimming removed 8 bases at V and 10 bases at J, with 15 bases between. There are 13 residues in the CDR3. CDR3 nucleotide sequence: TGTGCCAGCGGAGTCAGGGTTGGATCACCCCTCCACTTT. Residues: CASGVRVGSPLHF.

This clonotype was seen many times. The chain uses TRBV20-1 and TRBJ1-2, with D hard to call. The length of the CDR3 is 15 residues. The V gene's germline CDR1 is DFQATT and CDR2 SNEGSKA (reference sequence). Trimming took 1 base from V and 5 from J, leaving 17 bases between them. The chain's CDR3 is CSARAFVGGGYGYTF. CDR3 DNA: TGCAGTGCTAGAGCTTTCGTAGGCGGCGGTTATGGCTACACCTTC.

This clonotype was detected many times. The CDR3 bases are TGTGCCATCAGTGAGTACACTGCGGATGACTATGGCTACACCTTC. Its protein product is CAISEYTADDYGYTF. This chain joins TRBV10-3 and TRBJ1-2; D is unresolved. The CDR3 runs 15 residues. Trimming removed 1 base at V and 3 bases at J, with 12 bases between. Germline V gives CDR1 ENHRY, CDR2 SYGVKD.

In its sample, this clonotype was seen a few times. V usage is TRBV3-1 and J usage is TRBJ1-3, with no clear D. The CDR3 is 16 residues long. CDR1 and CDR2 (germline): LGHDT, YNNKEL (reference sequence). V was pared by 1 base and J by 0 bases, with 10 bases between. For the CDR3, the DNA is TGTGCCAGCAGCCAAGGACTTACTTACTCTGGAAACACCATATATTTT. It is translated as CASSQGLTYSGNTIYF.

In its sample, this clonotype was seen a few times. The chain joins TRBV4-2 to TRBJ2-5; 12 positions agree with TRBD2. CDR1 and CDR2 from the germline V gene are LGHNA and YNFKEQ. The CDR3 totals 17 residues. The V gene end was trimmed by 1 base and the J gene end by 3 bases; junction bases not matched to a gene: 6. The CDR3 DNA is TGTGCCAGCAGCCAAGGACTAGCGGGAGCTGGAGAAGAGACCCAGTACTTC. Protein: CASSQGLAGAGEETQYF.

The chain couples TRBV19 to TRBJ2-5; D gene unclear. This CDR3 has 15 amino acids. Germline CDR1 and CDR2: LNHDA and SQIVND (reference sequence). V shed 5 bases and J shed 2 bases, with 15 bases lying between them. For the CDR3, the DNA is TGTGCCAGTAGTTTCGGCCGGAGAACGCAAGAGACCCAGTACTTC. It yields the protein CASSFGRRTQETQYF.

CDR3 residues: CASSTTGRSGANVLTF. The CDR3 coding sequence is TGTGCCAGCAGTACAACAGGGCGCTCTGGGGCCAACGTCCTGACTTTC. The chain is built from TRBV6-1 and TRBJ2-6, with TRBD1 as a possible D gene (6 bases). The CDR3 contains 16 residues. V was clipped by 5 bases and J by 0 bases, with 11 bases between them. The germline CDR1 and CDR2 sequences are MNHNS and SASEGT.

The J gene is TRBJ2-7, the V gene TRBV5-5, with D perhaps TRBD2 (5 bases). Trimming took off 4 bases at V and 3 bases at J, with 14 bases between the two ends. CDR1 and CDR2 (germline): SGHKS, YYEKEE (reference sequence). This CDR3 has 14 amino acids. The CDR3 DNA reads TGTGCCAGCAGCCCAACTAGAGTTCTCTACGAGCAGTACTTC. Its translation: CASSPTRVLYEQYF.

This clonotype was counted many times. A junction end diverges from the germline sequence, so it may reflect a read error. CDR3 coding DNA: TGTGCCAGCGGTGAAGTTAACGCAGGACGGACATTCCCTGGCTCCTACGAGCAGTACTTC. Protein sequence: CASGEVNAGRTFPGSYEQYF. The rearrangement uses TRBV2 and TRBJ2-7, with D maybe TRBD1 (5 bases). CDR3 length: 20 amino acids. From germline, CDR1 is SNHLY and CDR2 FYNNEI.

Ten or more counts support this clonotype. The chain carries TRBV28 and TRBJ2-5; D gene unclear. Germline V gives CDR1 MDHEN, CDR2 SYDVKM. This CDR3 is built from 11 residues. The ends were cut back, 4 bases at V and 6 bases at J, with 6 bases in the middle. The CDR3 region has the DNA TGTGCCAGCAGTTCCCGTAAGACCCAGTACTTC. It yields the protein CASSSRKTQYF.

This clonotype was detected only once. This may arise from a read error, as a much more abundant clone is one base away. The V gene is TRBV5-6, the J gene TRBJ2-3, with 8 bases that match TRBD1. This CDR3 region has 14 residues. Germline CDR1 reads SGHDT; CDR2 reads YYEEEE. The CDR3 nucleotides read TGTGCCAGCAGCTCGACAGGGGTGGGAGATACGGAGTATTTT. This sequence encodes CASSSTGVGDTEYF.

This clonotype was seen many times. V and J are TRBV19 and TRBJ2-7; 7 nucleotides line up with TRBD2. The J segment lost 5 bases and the V segment lost 7 bases, leaving 8 bases of the junction unmatched. CDR1 and CDR2 from the germline V gene are LNHDA and SQIVND (reference sequence). The CDR3 totals 13 residues. CDR3 amino acids: CASKARETHEQYF. For the CDR3, the DNA is TGTGCCAGTAAGGCGCGGGAGACCCACGAGCAGTACTTC. The full variable domain, its missing parts supplied by reference TRBV19 and TRBJ2-7, is DGGITQSPKYLFRKEGQNVTLSCEQNLNHDAMYWYRQDPGQGLRLIYYSQIVNDFQKGDIAEGYSVSREKKESFPLTVTSAQKNPTAFYLCASKARETHEQYFGPGTRLTVT.

In this sample, this clonotype turned up many times. The chain has TRBV30 and TRBJ2-5, with D perhaps TRBD1 (6 bases). The ends were cut back, 2 bases at V and 5 bases at J, with 9 bases in the middle. The CDR3 is 12 residues long. Germline V lookup: CDR1 GTSNPN, CDR2 SVGIG (reference sequence). The CDR3 loop is CAWSRGMETQYF. The CDR3 DNA reads as TGTGCCTGGAGTAGGGGGATGGAGACCCAGTACTTC.

The table lists this clonotype with a count of one. J is TRBJ2-7 and V is TRBV6-1; maybe TRBD1 (5 bases). V dropped 6 bases and J dropped 1 base, with 13 bases sitting between them. The CDR3 extends over 14 amino acids. Germline assignment: CDR1 MNHNS and CDR2 SASEGT. CDR3 loop: CASSIGRGSYEQYF. The CDR3 DNA reads TGTGCCAGCAGCATTGGTAGGGGTTCCTACGAGCAGTACTTC.

This clonotype was counted many times. V gene TRBV20-1 combines with J gene TRBJ1-1, with 11 bases identical to TRBD1. V lost 0 bases to trimming and J lost 4 bases; unmatched junction nucleotides: 1. Germline lookup yields CDR1 DFQATT and CDR2 SNEGSKA (reference sequence). The CDR3 loop spans 14 amino acids. The DNA of the CDR3 is TGCAGTGCTAGAGAAGGGACAGGGGGCACTGAAGCTTTCTTT. Translated: CSAREGTGGTEAFF.

This clonotype was counted ten times or more. The V and J genes are TRBV20-1 and TRBJ1-3; D may be TRBD1 (5 bases). Trimming left V 1 base short and J 3 bases short, with 28 bases between. This CDR3 region has 20 residues. Germline V CDR1 and CDR2: DFQATT, SNEGSKA (reference sequence). The CDR3 nucleotides read TGCAGTGCTAGAGTGGATCCCTCTCGAACTCAGTATAGGGGTGGAAACACCATATATTTT. Residues: CSARVDPSRTQYRGGNTIYF.

This clonotype occurred many times. V is TRBV6-2 or TRBV6-3 and J is TRBJ2-7; no clear D gene. Germline loops: CDR1 MNHEY, CDR2 SVGEGT. V lost 6 bases to trimming and J lost 7 bases, with 10 bases between them. The CDR3 consists of 11 residues. The CDR3 protein is CASRNTREQYF. CDR3 nucleotides: TGTGCCAGCAGGAACACCCGGGAGCAGTACTTC.

The chain is built from TRBV6-2 or TRBV6-3 and TRBJ1-1; D gene unclear. Per the germline V gene, CDR1 is MNHEY and CDR2 is SVGEGT. The V gene lost 7 bases and the J gene lost 0 bases, with 12 bases spanning the gap. The CDR3 sequence is 14 residues long. The CDR3 coding sequence is TGTGCCAGCACTCGCGACGGGGTGAACACTGAAGCTTTCTTT. This encodes CASTRDGVNTEAFF.

This clonotype was seen many times. The chain couples TRBV6-2 or TRBV6-3 to TRBJ2-2, with unresolved D. Trimming stripped 6 bases from V and 5 bases from J, with 10 bases between. The CDR3 has 13 residues. The germline CDR1 and CDR2 sequences are MNHEY and SVGEGT. CDR3 nucleotides: TGTGCCAGCAGCTACGACATTACCGGGGAGCTGTTTTTT. Translating gives CASSYDITGELFF.

A few counts support this clonotype. The chain employs TRBV19 and TRBJ1-1; TRBD1 is a possible D gene (6 bases). The CDR3 runs 17 residues. Trimming removed 7 bases from V and 0 bases from J, with 21 bases in between. CDR1 and CDR2 (germline): LNHDA, SQIVND (reference sequence). The CDR3 sequence: CASNKGPGGRVNTEAFF. CDR3 nucleotide sequence: TGTGCCAGTAACAAAGGCCCCGGGGGGCGCGTGAACACTGAAGCTTTCTTT. The full variable domain, in which reference TRBV19 and TRBJ1-1 provide the parts outside the CDR3, is DGGITQSPKYLFRKEGQNVTLSCEQNLNHDAMYWYRQDPGQGLRLIYYSQIVNDFQKGDIAEGYSVSREKKESFPLTVTSAQKNPTAFYLCASNKGPGGRVNTEAFFGQGTRLTVV.

This clonotype was picked up a small number of times. V usage is TRBV11-2 and J usage is TRBJ1-2, with TRBD1 identical over 7 bases. Germline values: CDR1 SGHAT, CDR2 FQNNGV. CDR3 length: 15 amino acids. V lost 4 bases, J lost 8 bases, and 13 bases stayed unmatched. The CDR3 reads CASSSRQGTADGYTF. The CDR3 DNA reads TGTGCCAGCAGCTCCCGACAGGGTACGGCTGACGGCTACACCTTC.